Here is one T cell receptor beta chain with its context. This sample was taken from a study of blood T cells in healthy people across ages. Per germline, CDR1 DFQATT and CDR2 SNEGSKA (reference sequence). This CDR3 region has 16 residues. V lost 1 base to trimming and J lost 3 bases; unmatched junction nucleotides: 7. A J-beta primer mix and a sample-barcoded 5' primer were used in a second PCR of roughly 6 to 11 cycles. In TCRdb, the 5' RACE reads were re-called with MiXCR into one record per CDR3 protein. The sample shows some 690,000 distinct CDR3 sequences, over 20% of them seen only once. The specimen sequenced was blood. The chain couples TRBV20-1 to TRBJ2-3, with 10 nucleotides matching TRBD2. The TCR comes from a man in his 70s in good health. The CDR3 region has the DNA TGCAGTGCTAGAGTCGAGCTAGCGGGAGAGACAGATACGCAGTATTTT. Protein product: CSARVELAGETDTQYF.